The clone carrying this TCR beta chain was counted at least ten times. The CDR3 is 14 residues long. Per germline, CDR1 DFQATT and CDR2 SNEGSKA (reference sequence). Trimming removed 3 bases from V and 3 bases from J; junction bases left unmatched: 5. This sample stems from a study of T-cell reconstitution after alpha-beta-depleted transplantation in children. TCRbeta library preparation incorporated unique molecular identifiers. MiXCR, run by TCRdb on the PCR reads, gives a single entry per CDR3 protein. The sample has about 110,000 distinct CDR3 sequences; under 13% are singletons. The material sequenced was PBMCs from the stem cell graft donor, taken from the stem cell graft. This clonotype was obtained from a human donor who donated a stem cell graft to a child with acute lymphoblastic leukemia. The chain is built from TRBV20-1 and TRBJ2-7; 10 positions agree with TRBD1. The CDR3 bases are TGCAGTGCTAGCCCGACAGGGGGCGGCTACGAGCAGTACTTC. This translates into CSASPTGGGYEQYF.